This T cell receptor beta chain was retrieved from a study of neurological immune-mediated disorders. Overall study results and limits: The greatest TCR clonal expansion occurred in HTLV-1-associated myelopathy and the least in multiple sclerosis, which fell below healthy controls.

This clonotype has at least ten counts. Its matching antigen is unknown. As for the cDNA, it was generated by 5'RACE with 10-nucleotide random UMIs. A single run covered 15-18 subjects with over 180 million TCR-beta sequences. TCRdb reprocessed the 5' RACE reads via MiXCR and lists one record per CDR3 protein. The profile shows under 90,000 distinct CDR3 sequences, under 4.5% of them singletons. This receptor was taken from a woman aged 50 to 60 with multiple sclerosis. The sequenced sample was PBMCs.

The CDR3 region is CAISESTRQGASDTQYF. CDR3 DNA: TGTGCCATCAGTGAGTCGACTCGACAGGGGGCATCAGATACGCAGTATTTT. V and J are TRBV10-3 and TRBJ2-3, with 10 bases that match TRBD1. CDR3 length: 17 residues. The V gene end was trimmed by 0 bases and the J gene end by 4 bases; junction bases not matched to a gene: 7. The germline CDR1 and CDR2 sequences are ENHRY and SYGVKD.